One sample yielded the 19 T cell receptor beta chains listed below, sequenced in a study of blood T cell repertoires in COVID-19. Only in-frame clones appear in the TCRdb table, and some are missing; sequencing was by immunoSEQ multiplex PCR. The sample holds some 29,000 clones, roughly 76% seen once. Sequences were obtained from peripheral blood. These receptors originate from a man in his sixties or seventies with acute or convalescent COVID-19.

CDR3 amino acids: CASSLNGLAGGGSGQFF. As DNA, the CDR3 is TGTGCCAGCAGCTTGAACGGACTAGCGGGGGGTGGCTCCGGGCAGTTCTTC. V is TRBV5-5 and J is TRBJ2-1; 14 nucleotides line up with TRBD2. Germline loops: CDR1 SGHKS, CDR2 YYEKEE (reference sequence). This CDR3 is 17 amino acids long. The ends lost 1 base at V and 12 bases at J; junction bases unmatched: 12.

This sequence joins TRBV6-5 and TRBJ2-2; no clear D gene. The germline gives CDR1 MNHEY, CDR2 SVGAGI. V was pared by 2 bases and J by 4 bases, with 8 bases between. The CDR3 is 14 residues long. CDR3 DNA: TGTGCCAGCAGTTACATGTTCGGCACCGGGGAGCTGTTTTTT. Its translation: CASSYMFGTGELFF.

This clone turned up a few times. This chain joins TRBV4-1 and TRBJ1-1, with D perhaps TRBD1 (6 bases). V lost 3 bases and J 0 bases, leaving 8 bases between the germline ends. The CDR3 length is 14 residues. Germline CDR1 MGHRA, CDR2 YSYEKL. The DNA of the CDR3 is TGCGCCAGCAGCCACAGGGGTTTGAACACTGAAGCTTTCTTT. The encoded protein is CASSHRGLNTEAFF.

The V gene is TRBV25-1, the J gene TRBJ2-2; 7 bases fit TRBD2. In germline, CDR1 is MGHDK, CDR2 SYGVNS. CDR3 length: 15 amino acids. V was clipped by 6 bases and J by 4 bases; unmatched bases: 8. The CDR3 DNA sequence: TGTGCCAGCAGCCCAAGGACTAGTGGCACCGGGGAGCTGTTTTTT. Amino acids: CASSPRTSGTGELFF.

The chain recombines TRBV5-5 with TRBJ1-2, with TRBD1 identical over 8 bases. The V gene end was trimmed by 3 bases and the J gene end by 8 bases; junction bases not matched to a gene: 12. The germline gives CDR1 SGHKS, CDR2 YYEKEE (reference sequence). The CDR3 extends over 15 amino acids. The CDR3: CASSWVTGEEGGYTF. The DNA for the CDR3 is TGTGCCAGCAGCTGGGTGACAGGGGAAGAAGGAGGCTACACCTTC.

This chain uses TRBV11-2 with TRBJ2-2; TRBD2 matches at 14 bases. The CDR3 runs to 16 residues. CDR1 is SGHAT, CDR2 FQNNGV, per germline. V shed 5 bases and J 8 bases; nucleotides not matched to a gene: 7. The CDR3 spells CASSRGTSGGPGELFF. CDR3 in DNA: TGTGCCAGCAGCAGGGGGACTAGCGGGGGACCTGGGGAGCTGTTTTTT.

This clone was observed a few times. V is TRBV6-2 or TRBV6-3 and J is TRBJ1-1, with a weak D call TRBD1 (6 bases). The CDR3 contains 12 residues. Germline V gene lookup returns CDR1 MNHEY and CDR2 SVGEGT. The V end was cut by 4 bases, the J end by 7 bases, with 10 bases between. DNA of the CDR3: TGTGCCAGCAGTTCAGGACAGTTTGAAGCTTTCTTT. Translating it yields CASSSGQFEAFF.

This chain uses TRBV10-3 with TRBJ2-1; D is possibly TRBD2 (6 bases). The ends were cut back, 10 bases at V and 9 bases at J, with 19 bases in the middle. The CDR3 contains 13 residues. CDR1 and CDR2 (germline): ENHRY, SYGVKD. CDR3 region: CATKEGVEGEQFF. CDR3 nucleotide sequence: TGTGCCACTAAGGAGGGAGTGGAGGGTGAGCAGTTCTTC.

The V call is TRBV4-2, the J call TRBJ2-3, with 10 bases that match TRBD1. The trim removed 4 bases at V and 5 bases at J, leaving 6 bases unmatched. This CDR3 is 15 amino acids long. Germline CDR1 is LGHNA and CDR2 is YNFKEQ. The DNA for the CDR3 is TGTGCCAGCAGCCCCCCCGGACAGGGGGAAGATACGCAGTATTTT. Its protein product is CASSPPGQGEDTQYF.

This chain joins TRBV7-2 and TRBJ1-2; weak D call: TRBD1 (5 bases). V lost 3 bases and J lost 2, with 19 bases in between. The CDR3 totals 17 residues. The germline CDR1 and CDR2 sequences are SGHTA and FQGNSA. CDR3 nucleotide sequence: TGTGCCAGCAGCTTGGCCGTACGAACAGGCTTCAACTATGGCTACACCTTC. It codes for CASSLAVRTGFNYGYTF.

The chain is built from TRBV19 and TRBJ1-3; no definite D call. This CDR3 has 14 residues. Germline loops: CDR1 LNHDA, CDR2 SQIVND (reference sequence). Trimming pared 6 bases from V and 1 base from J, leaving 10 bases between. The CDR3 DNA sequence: TGTGCCAGTAGCTTAAGAACATCTGGAAACACCATATATTTT. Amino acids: CASSLRTSGNTIYF.

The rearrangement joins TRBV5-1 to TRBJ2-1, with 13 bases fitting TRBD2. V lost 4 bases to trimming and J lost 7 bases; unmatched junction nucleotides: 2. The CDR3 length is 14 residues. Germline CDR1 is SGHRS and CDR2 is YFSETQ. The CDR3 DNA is TGCGCCAGCAGCATGACTAGCGGGGGGAATGAGCAGTTCTTC. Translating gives CASSMTSGGNEQFF.

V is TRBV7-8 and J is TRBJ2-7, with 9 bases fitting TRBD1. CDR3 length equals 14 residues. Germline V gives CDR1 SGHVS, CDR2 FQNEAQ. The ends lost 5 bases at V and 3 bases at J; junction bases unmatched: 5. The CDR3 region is CASSDRDRVYEQYF. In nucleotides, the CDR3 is TGTGCCAGCAGCGACCGGGACAGGGTCTACGAGCAGTACTTC.

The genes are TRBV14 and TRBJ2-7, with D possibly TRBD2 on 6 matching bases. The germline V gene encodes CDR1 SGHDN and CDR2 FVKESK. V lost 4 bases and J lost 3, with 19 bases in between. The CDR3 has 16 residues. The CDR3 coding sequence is TGTGCCAGCAGCCCCTACGGGAGACAAGGCGACTACGAGCAGTACTTC. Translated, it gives CASSPYGRQGDYEQYF.

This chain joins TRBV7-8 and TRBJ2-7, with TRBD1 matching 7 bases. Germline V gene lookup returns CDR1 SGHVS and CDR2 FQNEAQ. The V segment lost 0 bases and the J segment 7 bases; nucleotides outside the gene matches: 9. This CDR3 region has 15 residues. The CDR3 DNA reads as TGTGCCAGCAGCTTAGCGCCTAGGGGGCAGGGGGAGCAGTACTTC. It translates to CASSLAPRGQGEQYF.

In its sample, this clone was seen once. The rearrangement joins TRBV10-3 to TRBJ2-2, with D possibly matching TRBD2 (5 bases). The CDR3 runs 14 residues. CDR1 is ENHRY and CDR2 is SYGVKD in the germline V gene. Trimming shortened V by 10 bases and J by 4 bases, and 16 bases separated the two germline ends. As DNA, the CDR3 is TGTGCCACCGAGGCTAGCAGCAGCACCGGGGAGCTGTTTTTT. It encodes CATEASSSTGELFF.

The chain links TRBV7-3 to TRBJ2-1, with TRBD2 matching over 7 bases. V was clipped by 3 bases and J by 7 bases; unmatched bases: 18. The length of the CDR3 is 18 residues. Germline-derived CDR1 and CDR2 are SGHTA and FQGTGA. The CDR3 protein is CASSLDGGTGTKTNEQFF. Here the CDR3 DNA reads TGTGCCAGCAGCTTGGACGGGGGTACCGGGACTAAGACAAATGAGCAGTTCTTC.

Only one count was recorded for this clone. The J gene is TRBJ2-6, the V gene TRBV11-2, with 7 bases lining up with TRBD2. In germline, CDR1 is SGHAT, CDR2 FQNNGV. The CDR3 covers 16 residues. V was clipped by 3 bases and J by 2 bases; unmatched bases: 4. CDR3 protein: CASSLGGSTGANVLTF. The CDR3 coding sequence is TGTGCCAGCAGCTTGGGGGGGTCCACTGGGGCCAACGTCCTGACTTTC.

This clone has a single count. The CDR3 reads CASSSTGYYGYTF. The CDR3 DNA follows: TGTGCCAGCAGTTCGACAGGGTACTATGGCTACACCTTC. This chain joins TRBV28 and TRBJ1-2, with 7 bases matching TRBD1. The CDR3 runs to 13 residues. Trimming cost V 4 bases and J 3 bases; bases outside gene matches: 2. Germline V gene lookup returns CDR1 MDHEN and CDR2 SYDVKM.